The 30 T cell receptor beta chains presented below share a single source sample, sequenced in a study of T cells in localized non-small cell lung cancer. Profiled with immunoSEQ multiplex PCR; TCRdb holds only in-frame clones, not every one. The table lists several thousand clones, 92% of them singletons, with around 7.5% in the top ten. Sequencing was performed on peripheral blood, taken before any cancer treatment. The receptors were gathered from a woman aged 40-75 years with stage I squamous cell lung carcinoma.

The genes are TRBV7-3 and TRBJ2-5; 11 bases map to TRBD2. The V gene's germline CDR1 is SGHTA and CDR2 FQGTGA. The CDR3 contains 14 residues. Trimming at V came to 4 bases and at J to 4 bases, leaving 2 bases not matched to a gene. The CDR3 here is CASSSGTSGETQYF. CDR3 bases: TGTGCCAGCAGCTCGGGGACTAGCGGAGAGACCCAGTACTTC.

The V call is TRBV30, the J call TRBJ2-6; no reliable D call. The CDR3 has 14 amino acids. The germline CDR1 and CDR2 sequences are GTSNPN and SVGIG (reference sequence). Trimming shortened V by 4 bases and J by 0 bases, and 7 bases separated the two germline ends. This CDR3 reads CAWTAASGANVLTF. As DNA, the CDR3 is TGTGCCTGGACGGCGGCCTCTGGGGCCAACGTCCTGACTTTC.

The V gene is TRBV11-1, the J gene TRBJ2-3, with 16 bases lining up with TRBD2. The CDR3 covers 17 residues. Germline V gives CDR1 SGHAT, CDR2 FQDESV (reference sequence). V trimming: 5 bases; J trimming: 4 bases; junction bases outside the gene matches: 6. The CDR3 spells CASSPQGLAGGADTQYF. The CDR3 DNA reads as TGTGCCAGCAGCCCGCAGGGACTAGCGGGGGGGGCAGATACGCAGTATTTT.

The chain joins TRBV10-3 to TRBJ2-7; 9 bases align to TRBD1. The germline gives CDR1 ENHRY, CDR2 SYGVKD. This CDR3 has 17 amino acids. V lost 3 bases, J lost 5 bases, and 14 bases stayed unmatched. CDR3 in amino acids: CAISDPGNGTGSNEQYF. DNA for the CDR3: TGTGCCATCAGTGACCCCGGGAACGGGACAGGGAGCAACGAGCAGTACTTC.

The CDR3 sequence: CASSVAVSGTGGQETQYF. DNA of the CDR3: TGTGCCAGCAGCGTAGCTGTTTCCGGGACAGGGGGCCAAGAGACCCAGTACTTC. This chain joins TRBV9 and TRBJ2-5; 11 positions agree with TRBD1. CDR1 and CDR2 from the germline V gene are SGDLS and YYNGEE. V was clipped by 0 bases and J by 1 base; unmatched bases: 8. This CDR3 region has 18 residues.

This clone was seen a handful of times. DNA of the CDR3: TGTGCCTGGAGCATATTAAGGACGGCTAACTATGGCTACACCTTC. Its protein product is CAWSILRTANYGYTF. This chain links TRBV30 with TRBJ1-2; D unresolved. The V gene lost 3 bases and the J gene lost 0 bases, with 14 bases spanning the gap. This CDR3 has 15 amino acids. The germline V gene has CDR1 GTSNPN and CDR2 SVGIG (reference sequence).

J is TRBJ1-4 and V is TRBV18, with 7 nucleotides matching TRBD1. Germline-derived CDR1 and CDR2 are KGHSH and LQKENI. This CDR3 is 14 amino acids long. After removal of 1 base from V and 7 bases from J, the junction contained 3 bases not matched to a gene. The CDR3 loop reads CASSPQGASEKLFF. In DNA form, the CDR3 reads TGTGCCAGCTCACCACAGGGGGCTTCTGAAAAACTGTTTTTT.

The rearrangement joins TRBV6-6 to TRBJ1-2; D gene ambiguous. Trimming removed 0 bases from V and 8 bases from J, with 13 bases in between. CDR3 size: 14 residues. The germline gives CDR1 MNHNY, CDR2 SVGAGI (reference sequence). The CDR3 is CASSYSERVGGYTF. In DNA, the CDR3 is TGTGCCAGCAGTTACTCGGAAAGGGTGGGCGGCTACACCTTC.

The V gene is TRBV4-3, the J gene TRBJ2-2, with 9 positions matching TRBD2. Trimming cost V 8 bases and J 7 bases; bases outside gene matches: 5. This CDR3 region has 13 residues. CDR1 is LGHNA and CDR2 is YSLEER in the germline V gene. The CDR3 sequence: CASGGLAGGELFF. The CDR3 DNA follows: TGCGCCAGCGGGGGACTAGCAGGCGGGGAGCTGTTTTTT.

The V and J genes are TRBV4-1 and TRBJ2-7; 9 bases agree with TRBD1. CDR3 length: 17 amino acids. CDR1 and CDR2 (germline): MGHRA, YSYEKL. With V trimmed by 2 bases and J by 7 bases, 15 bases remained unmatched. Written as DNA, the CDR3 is TGCGCCAGCAGCCAACTATTCTACCGGGACAGGGTTGAGGAGCAGTACTTC. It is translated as CASSQLFYRDRVEEQYF.

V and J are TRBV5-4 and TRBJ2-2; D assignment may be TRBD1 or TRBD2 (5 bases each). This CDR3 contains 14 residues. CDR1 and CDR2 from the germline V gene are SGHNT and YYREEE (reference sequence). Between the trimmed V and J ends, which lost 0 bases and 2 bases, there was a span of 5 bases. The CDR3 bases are TGTGCCAGCAGCTTGGGGGACAACACCGGGGAGCTGTTTTTT. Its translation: CASSLGDNTGELFF.

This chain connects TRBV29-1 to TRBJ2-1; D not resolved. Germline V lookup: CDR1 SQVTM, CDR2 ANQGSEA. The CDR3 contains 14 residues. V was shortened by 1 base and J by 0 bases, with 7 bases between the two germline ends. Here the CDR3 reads CSVEGQVSYNEQFF. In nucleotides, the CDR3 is TGCAGCGTTGAAGGGCAGGTCTCCTACAATGAGCAGTTCTTC.

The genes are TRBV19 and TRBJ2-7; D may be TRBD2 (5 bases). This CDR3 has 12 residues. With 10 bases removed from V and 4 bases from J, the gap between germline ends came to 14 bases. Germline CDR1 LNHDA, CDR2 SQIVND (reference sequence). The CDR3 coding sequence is TGTGCCACTTCCAGCGGCCCATACGAGCAGTACTTC. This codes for CATSSGPYEQYF.

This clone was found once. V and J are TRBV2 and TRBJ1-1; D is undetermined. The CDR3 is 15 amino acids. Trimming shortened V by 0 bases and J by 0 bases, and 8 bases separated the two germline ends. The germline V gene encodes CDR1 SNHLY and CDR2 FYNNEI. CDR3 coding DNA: TGTGCCAGCAGTGAAGCCGTGGGGATGAACACTGAAGCTTTCTTT. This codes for CASSEAVGMNTEAFF.

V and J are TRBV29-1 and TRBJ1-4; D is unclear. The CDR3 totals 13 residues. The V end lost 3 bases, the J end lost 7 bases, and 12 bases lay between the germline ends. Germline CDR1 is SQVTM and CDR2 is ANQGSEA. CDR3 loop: CSVDGHVREKLFF. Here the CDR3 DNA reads TGCAGCGTTGACGGGCATGTTCGTGAAAAACTGTTTTTT. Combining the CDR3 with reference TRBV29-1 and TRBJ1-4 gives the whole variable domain SAVISQKPSRDICQRGTSLTIQCQVDSQVTMMFWYRQQPGQSLTLIATANQGSEATYESGFVIDKFPISRPNLTFSTLTVSNMSPEDSSIYLCSVDGHVREKLFFGSGTQLSVL.

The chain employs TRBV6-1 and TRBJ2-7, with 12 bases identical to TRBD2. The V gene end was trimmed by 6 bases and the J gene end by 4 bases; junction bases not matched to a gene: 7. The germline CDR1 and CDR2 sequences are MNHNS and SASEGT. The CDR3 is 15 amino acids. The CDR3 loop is CASSRTSGGFYEQYF. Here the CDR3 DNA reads TGTGCCAGCAGCCGTACTAGCGGGGGGTTTTACGAGCAGTACTTC.

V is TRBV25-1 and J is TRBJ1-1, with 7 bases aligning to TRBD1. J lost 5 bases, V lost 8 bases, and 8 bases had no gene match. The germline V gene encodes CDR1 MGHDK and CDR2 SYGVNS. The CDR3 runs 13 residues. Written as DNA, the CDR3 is TGTGCCAGCGTGGTCAGGGGGGGGACTGAAGCTTTCTTT. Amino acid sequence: CASVVRGGTEAFF.

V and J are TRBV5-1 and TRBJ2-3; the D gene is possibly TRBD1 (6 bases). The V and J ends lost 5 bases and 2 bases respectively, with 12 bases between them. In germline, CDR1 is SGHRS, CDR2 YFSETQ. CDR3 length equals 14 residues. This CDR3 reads CASSFDRHTDTQYF. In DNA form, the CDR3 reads TGCGCCAGCAGTTTCGACAGGCACACAGATACGCAGTATTTT.

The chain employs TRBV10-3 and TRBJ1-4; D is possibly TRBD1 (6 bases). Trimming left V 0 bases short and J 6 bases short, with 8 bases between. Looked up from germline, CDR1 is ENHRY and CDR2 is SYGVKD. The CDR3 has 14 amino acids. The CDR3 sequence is CAISESAGDEKLFF. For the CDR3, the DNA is TGTGCCATCAGTGAGTCGGCAGGGGATGAAAAACTGTTTTTT.

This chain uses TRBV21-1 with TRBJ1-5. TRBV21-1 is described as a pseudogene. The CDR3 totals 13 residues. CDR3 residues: CASFTEGDQPQHF. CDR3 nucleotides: TGTGCCAGTTTCACGGAGGGGGATCAGCCCCAGCATTTT.

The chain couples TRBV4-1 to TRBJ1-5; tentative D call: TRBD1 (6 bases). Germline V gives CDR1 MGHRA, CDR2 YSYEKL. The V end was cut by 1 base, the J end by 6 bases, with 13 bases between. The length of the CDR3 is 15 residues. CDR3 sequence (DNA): TGCGCCAGCAGCCAAGGATCGGGGGGGCTTCAGCCCCAGCATTTT. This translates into CASSQGSGGLQPQHF.

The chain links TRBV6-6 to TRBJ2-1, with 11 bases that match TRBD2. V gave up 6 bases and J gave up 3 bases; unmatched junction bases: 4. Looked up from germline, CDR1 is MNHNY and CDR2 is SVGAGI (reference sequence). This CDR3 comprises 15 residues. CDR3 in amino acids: CASSPTSGDYNEQFF. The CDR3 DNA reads TGTGCCAGCAGCCCGACTAGCGGGGACTACAATGAGCAGTTCTTC.

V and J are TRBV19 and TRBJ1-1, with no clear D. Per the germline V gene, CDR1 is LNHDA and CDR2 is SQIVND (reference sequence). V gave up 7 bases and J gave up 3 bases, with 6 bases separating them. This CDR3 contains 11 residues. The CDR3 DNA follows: TGTGCCAGTATACAGCACACTGAAGCTTTCTTT. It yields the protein CASIQHTEAFF.

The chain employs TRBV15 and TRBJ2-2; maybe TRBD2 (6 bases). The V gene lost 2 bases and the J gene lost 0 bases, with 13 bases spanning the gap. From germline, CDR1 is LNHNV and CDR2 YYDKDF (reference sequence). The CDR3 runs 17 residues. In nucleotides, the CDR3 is TGTGCCACCAGCAGACCCGGAGGGGTGGCGAACACCGGGGAGCTGTTTTTT. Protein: CATSRPGGVANTGELFF. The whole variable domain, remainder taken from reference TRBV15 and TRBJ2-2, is DAMVIQNPRYQVTQFGKPVTLSCSQTLNHNVMYWYQQKSSQAPKLLFHYYDKDFNNEADTPDNFQSRRPNTSFCFLDIRSPGLGDTAMYLCATSRPGGVANTGELFFGEGSRLTVL.

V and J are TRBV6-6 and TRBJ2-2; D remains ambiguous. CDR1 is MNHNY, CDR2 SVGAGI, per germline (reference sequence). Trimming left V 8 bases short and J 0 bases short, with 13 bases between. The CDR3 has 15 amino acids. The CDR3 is CASSDSKANTGELFF. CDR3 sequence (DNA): TGTGCCAGCTCCGACTCAAAAGCGAACACCGGGGAGCTGTTTTTT.

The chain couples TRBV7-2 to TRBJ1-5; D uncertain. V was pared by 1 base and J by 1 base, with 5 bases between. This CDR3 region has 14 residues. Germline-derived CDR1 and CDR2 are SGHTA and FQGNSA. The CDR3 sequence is CASSLGESNQPQHF. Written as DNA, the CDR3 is TGTGCCAGCAGCTTAGGGGAAAGCAATCAGCCCCAGCATTTT.

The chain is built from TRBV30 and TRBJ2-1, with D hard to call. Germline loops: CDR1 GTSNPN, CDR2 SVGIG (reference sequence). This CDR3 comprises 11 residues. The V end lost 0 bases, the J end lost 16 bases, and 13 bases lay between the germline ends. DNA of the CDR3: TGTGCCTGGAGTGTACTACAGCCGATCTTCTTC. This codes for CAWSVLQPIFF.

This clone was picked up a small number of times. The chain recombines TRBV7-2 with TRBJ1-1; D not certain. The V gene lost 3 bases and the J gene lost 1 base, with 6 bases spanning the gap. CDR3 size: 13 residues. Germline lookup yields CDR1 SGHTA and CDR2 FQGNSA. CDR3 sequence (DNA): TGTGCCAGCAGCTTCCAGGAGAACACTGAAGCTTTCTTT. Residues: CASSFQENTEAFF.

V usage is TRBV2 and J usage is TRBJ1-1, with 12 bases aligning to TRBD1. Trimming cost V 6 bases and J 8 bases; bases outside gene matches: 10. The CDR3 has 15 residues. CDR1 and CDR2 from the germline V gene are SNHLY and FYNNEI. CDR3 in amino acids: CASSPRGTGGTEAFF. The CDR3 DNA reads TGTGCCAGCAGCCCCCGAGGGACAGGGGGCACCGAAGCTTTCTTT.

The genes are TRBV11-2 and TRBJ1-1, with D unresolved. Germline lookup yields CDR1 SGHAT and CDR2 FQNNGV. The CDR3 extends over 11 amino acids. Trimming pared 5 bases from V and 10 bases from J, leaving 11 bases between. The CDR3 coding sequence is TGTGCCAGCAGCCCGGGCGTGAGAGCTTTCTTT. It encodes CASSPGVRAFF.